Below are 18 T cell receptor beta chains sequenced from a single sample in a study of T cells in Graves' hyperthyroidism and ophthalmopathy. The CDR3 regions of TCR beta were amplified from RNA transcripts. The HTBI primer set was used in a first-round RT-PCR of the TCR CDR3. TCRdb re-called the multiplex PCR reads with MiXCR, one entry per CDR3 protein. Of 550,000 to 700,000 distinct CDR3 sequences listed, around 46% are singletons. Sequenced sample: peripheral blood or thyroid tissue (not recorded which). These receptors came from an adult woman with Graves' disease, either hyperthyroidism or ophthalmopathy (not recorded which).

The sample holds many counts of this clonotype. The chain recombines TRBV7-3 with TRBJ1-1, with D unresolved. This CDR3 contains 13 residues. Germline V gene sequence: CDR1 SGHTA, CDR2 FQGTGA. Trimming shortened V by 3 bases and J by 8 bases, and 13 bases separated the two germline ends. The CDR3 DNA sequence: TGTGCCAGCAGCTTGGTGAGGGCCTCCGAAGCTTTCTTT. Translated: CASSLVRASEAFF.

This clonotype has at least ten counts. This sequence joins TRBV20-1 and TRBJ1-4; the match to TRBD1 covers 7 bases. The CDR3 sequence is 13 residues long. Germline CDR1 DFQATT, CDR2 SNEGSKA (reference sequence). J gave up 2 bases and V 7 bases, and 4 bases lay outside the gene matches. The chain's CDR3 is CSGRGGTNEKLFF. Written as DNA, the CDR3 is TGCAGTGGCCGAGGGGGCACTAATGAAAAACTGTTTTTT.

This clonotype appeared a few times. The chain carries TRBV4-1 and TRBJ2-2; 9 bases align to TRBD2. V was pared by 0 bases and J by 6 bases, with 11 bases of the junction left unmatched. Germline values: CDR1 MGHRA, CDR2 YSYEKL. CDR3 length: 18 amino acids. The CDR3, as DNA: TGCGCCAGCAGCCAAGATCGGGAGGTAGCGGGAGTACCCGGGGAGCTGTTTTTT. It is translated as CASSQDREVAGVPGELFF.

This clonotype was detected a few times. The DNA is omitted, as the CDR3 cannot be located on it reliably, and the CDR3 follows TCRdb's listing. The chain recombines TRBV27 with TRBJ2-5; TRBD1 is taken as the D call from the table, unchecked against the DNA. Germline V gene sequence: CDR1 MNHEY, CDR2 SMNVEV (reference sequence). The CDR3 length is 16 residues, termini included. CDR3 sequence: CASSFWPRGKQETQYF.

This clonotype was detected ten times or more. CDR3 coding DNA: TGTGCCAGCAGTTTAGTCCCCCAGGTTCCCCCCCAGCATTTT. Translation gives CASSLVPQVPPQHF. This chain joins TRBV12-3 or TRBV12-4 and TRBJ1-5; D is uncertain. V was clipped by 1 base and J by 10 bases, with 14 bases between them. This CDR3 has 14 residues.

The CDR3 bases are TGCAGTGCTAGGGGGCAGGCTGGAAACACCATATATTTT. Translation gives CSARGQAGNTIYF. The chain joins TRBV20-1 to TRBJ1-3; D is perhaps TRBD1 (5 bases). The CDR3 spans 13 residues. Germline CDR1 DFQATT, CDR2 SNEGSKA (reference sequence). The ends were cut back, 3 bases at V and 2 bases at J, with 8 bases in the middle.

The chain is built from TRBV13 and TRBJ2-7, with D perhaps matching TRBD2 (6 bases). This CDR3 has 15 amino acids. V lost 5 bases, J lost 0 bases, and 14 bases lay in between. Per germline, CDR1 PRHDT and CDR2 FYEKMQ (reference sequence). CDR3 amino acids: CASSLRGSGSYEQYF. The CDR3 nucleotides read TGTGCCAGCAGCCTCCGGGGGTCTGGCTCCTACGAGCAGTACTTC.

The CDR3: CASSPSLVGDQPQHF. DNA of the CDR3: TGTGCCAGCAGCCCGTCACTCGTGGGGGACCAGCCCCAGCATTTT. The genes are TRBV7-9 and TRBJ1-5, with D tentatively TRBD1 (5 bases). The CDR3 consists of 15 residues. CDR1 is SEHNR and CDR2 is FQNEAQ in the germline V gene (reference sequence). The V end was cut by 5 bases, the J end by 7 bases, with 18 bases between.

Ten or more counts support this clonotype. The rearrangement links TRBV10-2 to TRBJ1-5, with D uncertain. Germline assignment: CDR1 WSHSY and CDR2 SAAADI. This CDR3 contains 14 residues. The V gene lost 8 bases and the J gene lost 4 bases, with 15 bases spanning the gap. CDR3 sequence (DNA): TGCGCCAGCTCCTCGCACGTTTCTAATCAGCCCCAGCATTTT. Encoded protein: CASSSHVSNQPQHF.

The CDR3 spells CAISVSDSANTEAFF. Written as DNA, the CDR3 is TGTGCCATCAGTGTTTCGGACAGCGCAAACACTGAAGCTTTCTTT. V gene TRBV10-3 combines with J gene TRBJ1-1; maybe TRBD1 (6 bases). Trimming cost V 4 bases and J 2 bases, with 14 bases left between them. The CDR3 runs to 15 residues. CDR1 is ENHRY and CDR2 is SYGVKD in the germline V gene.

Remarks on this clonotype: A much larger clone sits a single nucleotide away, making a read error possible. The chain employs TRBV12-3 or TRBV12-4 and TRBJ1-2; 7 bases are a match to TRBD1. The CDR3 runs to 12 residues. The junction had 6 bases not matched to a gene; V was cut back by 4 bases and J by 10 bases. CDR3 residues: CASSSHRGDYTF. Here the CDR3 DNA reads TGTGCCAGCAGTTCCCACAGGGGTGACTACACCTTC.

In nucleotides, the CDR3 is TGTGCCAGCAGCCTGGGTGGTACAGGGCTCCAAGAGACCCAGTACTTC. This sequence encodes CASSLGGTGLQETQYF. The chain carries TRBV28 and TRBJ2-5; D is possibly TRBD1 (6 bases). V shed 6 bases and J shed 1 base, with 18 bases lying between them. The V gene's germline CDR1 is MDHEN and CDR2 SYDVKM. This CDR3 region has 16 residues.

The chain has TRBV10-3 and TRBJ1-2, with 9 nucleotides matching TRBD1. The CDR3 consists of 12 residues. Germline V gene data show CDR1 as ENHRY and CDR2 as SYGVKD. The junction had 7 bases not matched to a gene; V was cut back by 10 bases and J by 7 bases. The CDR3 DNA reads TGTGCCACCGGGGACAGGGAGGGTGGCTACACCTTC. It translates to CATGDREGGYTF.

The table lists this clonotype with many counts. The J gene is TRBJ2-2, the V gene TRBV7-9; unclear D gene. With 5 bases removed from V and 1 base from J, the gap between germline ends came to 8 bases. Germline CDR1 SEHNR, CDR2 FQNEAQ (reference sequence). The CDR3 has 14 amino acids. CDR3 in amino acids: CASSQQMNTGELFF. CDR3 DNA sequence: TGTGCCAGCAGCCAACAGATGAACACCGGGGAGCTGTTTTTT.

This rearrangement joins TRBV10-3 to TRBJ1-5; D is perhaps TRBD1 (5 bases). The length of the CDR3 is 18 residues. V gave up 10 bases and J gave up 7 bases, with 32 bases separating them. Germline V gene data show CDR1 as ENHRY and CDR2 as SYGVKD. CDR3 nucleotides: TGTGCCACCAGAAGGACGGCGGGGGGAATTAGGCGCCAGCAGCCCCAGCATTTT. Amino acid sequence: CATRRTAGGIRRQQPQHF.

This clonotype was recorded at least ten times. The gene calls are TRBV10-3 and TRBJ1-1; possibly TRBD1 for D (6 bases). The V gene lost 3 bases and the J gene lost 2 bases, with 13 bases spanning the gap. CDR3 size: 15 residues. CDR1 and CDR2 from the germline V gene are ENHRY and SYGVKD. CDR3 nucleotide sequence: TGTGCCATCAGTGACAAGACAGGTTTCAACACTGAAGCTTTCTTT. Translated: CAISDKTGFNTEAFF.

The chain recombines TRBV5-1 with TRBJ1-1; D is possibly TRBD1 (5 bases). Between the trimmed V and J ends, which lost 7 bases and 0 bases, there was a span of 13 bases. Germline CDR1 SGHRS, CDR2 YFSETQ. The CDR3 is 14 residues long. The CDR3 bases are TGCGCCAGCTGTTATGGGGGGTTGAACACTGAAGCTTTCTTT. This translates into CASCYGGLNTEAFF.

Ten or more counts support this clonotype. This chain links TRBV25-1 with TRBJ1-2; D gene unclear. V lost 3 bases and J lost 4, with 6 bases in between. The germline gives CDR1 MGHDK, CDR2 SYGVNS. This CDR3 has 12 amino acids. CDR3 nucleotides: TGTGCCAGCAGTGACCCGGGCTATGGCTACACCTTC. Encoded protein: CASSDPGYGYTF.